The next 16 T cell receptor beta chains were all read from a single sample in a study of T cell responses to AZD1222 COVID-19 vaccine. Some clones are missing from TCRdb's copy, which holds only in-frame ones; the method was immunoSEQ multiplex PCR. The sample carries under 100,000 clones, approximately 89% recorded once. The sequenced sample was peripheral blood, obtained 28 days after the second AZD1222 dose. The origin of the receptors is an adult who received the AZD1222 COVID-19 vaccine.

CDR3 in amino acids: CASSLLVMRGAISYNEQFF. DNA of the CDR3: TGTGCCAGCAGTCTCCTTGTTATGCGGGGGGCAATCTCCTACAATGAGCAGTTCTTC. The gene calls are TRBV27 and TRBJ2-1, with 8 bases lining up with TRBD2. CDR1 is MNHEY, CDR2 SMNVEV, per germline (reference sequence). The CDR3 consists of 19 residues. Trimming took 5 bases from V and 0 from J; bases not matched to a gene: 15.

This chain links TRBV15 with TRBJ1-1; D unresolved. In germline, CDR1 is LNHNV, CDR2 YYDKDF (reference sequence). Deletions cut 0 bases from V and 0 bases from J, with 5 bases between. This CDR3 comprises 14 residues. The CDR3 loop is CATSRDLVNTEAFF. The DNA for the CDR3 is TGTGCCACCAGCAGAGATCTGGTGAACACTGAAGCTTTCTTT.

This clone appeared once. This chain links TRBV6-8 with TRBJ1-5; D gene unclear. V dropped 7 bases and J dropped 0 bases, with 16 bases sitting between them. This CDR3 has 16 residues. Germline V gene data show CDR1 as MNHGY and CDR2 as SAAAGT. The CDR3 region is CASTLRWLTSNQPQHF. CDR3 nucleotide sequence: TGTGCCAGCACTCTAAGGTGGTTGACTAGCAATCAGCCCCAGCATTTT.

V and J are TRBV7-2 and TRBJ1-2, with 9 bases aligning to TRBD1. The CDR3 runs to 13 residues. The V gene end was trimmed by 1 base and the J gene end by 7 bases; junction bases not matched to a gene: 1. Germline CDR1 reads SGHTA; CDR2 reads FQGNSA. The CDR3 nucleotides are TGTGCCAGCAGCTTAGGGGACAGGGCTGGCTACACCTTC. The encoded protein is CASSLGDRAGYTF. The full variable domain, rest sourced from reference TRBV7-2 and TRBJ1-2, is GAGVSQSPSNKVTEKGKDVELRCDPISGHTALYWYRQSLGQGLEFLIYFQGNSAPDKSGLPSDRFSAERTGGSVSTLTIQRTQQEDSAVYLCASSLGDRAGYTFGSGTRLTVV.

The V call is TRBV19, the J call TRBJ1-1; no firm D call. The CDR3 totals 13 residues. The V gene's germline CDR1 is LNHDA and CDR2 SQIVND (reference sequence). The ends were cut back, 6 bases at V and 7 bases at J, with 15 bases in the middle. The CDR3 DNA reads as TGTGCCAGTAGCCAAGTAGGGTGGGATGAAGCTTTCTTT. Translation: CASSQVGWDEAFF.

The V and J genes are TRBV29-1 and TRBJ2-3; maybe TRBD1 (5 bases). The V gene lost 7 bases and the J gene lost 3 bases, with 14 bases spanning the gap. This CDR3 comprises 13 residues. Germline-derived CDR1 and CDR2 are SQVTM and ANQGSEA. The CDR3 DNA is TGCAGCGGCCGGTCCTCAGGGACAGATACGCAGTATTTT. Translation: CSGRSSGTDTQYF.

The rearrangement links TRBV6-5 to TRBJ1-1; D perhaps matches TRBD1 (5 bases). CDR3 size: 12 residues. In germline, CDR1 is MNHEY, CDR2 SVGAGI. Trimming stripped 10 bases from V and 0 bases from J, with 9 bases between. The CDR3 DNA follows: TGTGCCACCAGGGTGATGAACACTGAAGCTTTCTTT. Translation gives CATRVMNTEAFF.

This sequence joins TRBV2 and TRBJ2-5; D may be TRBD1 (6 bases). The V gene lost 5 bases and the J gene lost 2 bases, with 21 bases spanning the gap. CDR1 and CDR2 from the germline V gene are SNHLY and FYNNEI. The CDR3 contains 17 residues. The CDR3 nucleotides are TGTGCCAGCAGTAATTTGGGGGCCGGCGCCAAACAAGAGACCCAGTACTTC. Protein sequence: CASSNLGAGAKQETQYF. Together with reference TRBV2 and TRBJ2-5, the CDR3 gives the full variable domain: EPEVTQTPSHQVTQMGQEVILRCVPISNHLYFYWYRQILGQKVEFLVSFYNNEISEKSEIFDDQFSVERPDGSNFTLKIRSTKLEDSAMYFCASSNLGAGAKQETQYFGPGTRLLVL.

The V and J genes are TRBV6-5 and TRBJ1-1; TRBD1 might be the D (5 bases). The CDR3 runs to 14 residues. Germline loops: CDR1 MNHEY, CDR2 SVGAGI. V dropped 7 bases and J dropped 4 bases, with 16 bases sitting between them. CDR3 in DNA: TGTGCCAGCAACTACATGGGGGGGGGCACTGAAGCTTTCTTT. As protein: CASNYMGGGTEAFF.

The rearrangement joins TRBV30 to TRBJ2-4, with D hard to call. This CDR3 has 15 amino acids. V lost 6 bases, J lost 0 bases, and 15 bases lay in between. The germline CDR1 and CDR2 sequences are GTSNPN and SVGIG (reference sequence). CDR3 DNA sequence: TGTGCCTGCGAAATCCCTTCGATAGCCAAAAACATTCAGTACTTC. It codes for CACEIPSIAKNIQYF.

The rearrangement joins TRBV15 to TRBJ1-1, with D uncertain. Between the trimmed V and J ends, which lost 1 base and 5 bases, there was a span of 8 bases. Per the germline V gene, CDR1 is LNHNV and CDR2 is YYDKDF (reference sequence). The CDR3 covers 13 residues. CDR3 residues: CATSRGGVTEAFF. The CDR3 nucleotides are TGTGCCACCAGCAGAGGTGGGGTTACTGAAGCTTTCTTT.

The CDR3: CASSQPGLLSYGYTF. CDR3 coding DNA: TGCGCCAGCAGCCAGCCAGGGCTGTTATCCTATGGCTACACCTTC. V is TRBV4-1 and J is TRBJ1-2; tentative D call: TRBD1 (5 bases). This CDR3 has 15 residues. The V end was cut by 3 bases, the J end by 4 bases, with 15 bases between. The germline V gene encodes CDR1 MGHRA and CDR2 YSYEKL.

CDR3: CASSLADRFDTQYF. The CDR3 DNA follows: TGTGCCAGCAGCTTGGCCGACAGGTTTGATACGCAGTATTTT. The chain links TRBV11-2 to TRBJ2-3, with D possibly matching TRBD1 (6 bases). The V end was cut by 3 bases, the J end by 6 bases, with 13 bases between. Germline V gives CDR1 SGHAT, CDR2 FQNNGV. The CDR3 consists of 14 residues.

The chain has TRBV27 and TRBJ1-1, with TRBD1 matching over 8 bases. The germline V gene encodes CDR1 MNHEY and CDR2 SMNVEV (reference sequence). The CDR3 extends over 15 amino acids. Losses at the gene ends were 5 bases for V and 0 bases for J; bases not matched to a gene: 5. CDR3 in DNA: TGTGCCAGCAGTCCGACGACAGGGGTGAACACTGAAGCTTTCTTT. The encoded protein is CASSPTTGVNTEAFF.

V gene TRBV9 combines with J gene TRBJ2-7; D might be TRBD1 or TRBD2, each matching 5 bases. V dropped 3 bases and J dropped 3 bases, with 16 bases sitting between them. Germline CDR1 is SGDLS and CDR2 is YYNGEE. CDR3 size: 15 residues. The CDR3 region has the DNA TGTGCCAGCAGCGCTAGGGACGTGGAGGACTACGAGCAGTACTTC. Its translation is CASSARDVEDYEQYF.

The genes are TRBV12-5 and TRBJ1-1, with D perhaps TRBD1 (5 bases). The CDR3 is 11 amino acids. Trimming left V 1 base short and J 9 bases short, with 6 bases between. Germline V lookup: CDR1 LGHNT, CDR2 FRNRAP. The CDR3 coding sequence is TGTGCTAGTGGTTTGGGACAGAAAGCTTTCTTT. It is translated as CASGLGQKAFF. Full variable domain (remainder filled in from reference TRBV12-5 and TRBJ1-1): DARVTQTPRHKVTEMGQEVTMRCQPILGHNTVFWYRQTMMQGLELLAYFRNRAPLDDSGMPKDRFSAEMPDATLATLKIQPSEPRDSAVYFCASGLGQKAFFGQGTRLTVV.